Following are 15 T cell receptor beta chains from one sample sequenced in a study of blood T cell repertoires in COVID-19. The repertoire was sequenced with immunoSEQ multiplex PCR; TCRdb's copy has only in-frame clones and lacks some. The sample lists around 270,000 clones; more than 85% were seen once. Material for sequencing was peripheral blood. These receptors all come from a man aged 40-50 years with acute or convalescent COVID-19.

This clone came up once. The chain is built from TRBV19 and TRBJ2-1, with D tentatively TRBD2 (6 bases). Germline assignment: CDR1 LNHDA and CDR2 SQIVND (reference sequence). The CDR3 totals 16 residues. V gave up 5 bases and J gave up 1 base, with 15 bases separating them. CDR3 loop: CASSFRLAGSYNEQFF. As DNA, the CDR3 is TGTGCCAGTAGTTTCCGACTGGCGGGGTCCTACAATGAGCAGTTCTTC. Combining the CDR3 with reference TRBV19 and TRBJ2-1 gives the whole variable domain DGGITQSPKYLFRKEGQNVTLSCEQNLNHDAMYWYRQDPGQGLRLIYYSQIVNDFQKGDIAEGYSVSREKKESFPLTVTSAQKNPTAFYLCASSFRLAGSYNEQFFGPGTRLTVL.

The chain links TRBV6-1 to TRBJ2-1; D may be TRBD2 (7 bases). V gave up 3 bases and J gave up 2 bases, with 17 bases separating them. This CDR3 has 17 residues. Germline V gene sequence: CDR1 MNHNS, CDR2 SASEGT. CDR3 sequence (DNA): TGTGCCAGCAGTGACAGGGGAGGGGGACTAACCTACAATGAGCAGTTCTTC. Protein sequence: CASSDRGGGLTYNEQFF.

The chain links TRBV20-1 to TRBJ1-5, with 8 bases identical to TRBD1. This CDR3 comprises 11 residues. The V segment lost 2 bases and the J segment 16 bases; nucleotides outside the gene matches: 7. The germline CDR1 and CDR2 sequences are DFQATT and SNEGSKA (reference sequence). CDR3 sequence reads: CSARTDRGVHF. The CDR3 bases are TGCAGTGCTAGAACCGACAGGGGTGTACATTTT.

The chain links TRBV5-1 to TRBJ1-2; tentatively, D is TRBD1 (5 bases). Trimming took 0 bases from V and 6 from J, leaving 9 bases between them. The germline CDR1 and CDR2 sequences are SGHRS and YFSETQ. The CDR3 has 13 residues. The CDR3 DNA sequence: TGCGCCAGCAGCTTGGGCGGGGCTGATGGCTACACCTTC. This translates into CASSLGGADGYTF.

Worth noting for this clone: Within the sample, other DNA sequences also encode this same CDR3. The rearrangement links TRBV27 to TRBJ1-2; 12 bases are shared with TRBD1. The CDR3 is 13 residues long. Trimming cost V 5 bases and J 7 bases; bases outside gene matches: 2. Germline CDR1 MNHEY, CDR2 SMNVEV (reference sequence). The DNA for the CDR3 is TGTGCCAGCAGTGGGACAGGGGGCTTTGGCTACACCTTC. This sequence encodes CASSGTGGFGYTF.

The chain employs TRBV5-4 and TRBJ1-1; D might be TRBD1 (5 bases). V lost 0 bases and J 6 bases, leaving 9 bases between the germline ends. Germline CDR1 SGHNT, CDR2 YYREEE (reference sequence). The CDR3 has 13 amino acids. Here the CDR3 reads CASSLVQGAEAFF. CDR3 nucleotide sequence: TGTGCCAGCAGCTTGGTACAAGGGGCTGAAGCTTTCTTT.

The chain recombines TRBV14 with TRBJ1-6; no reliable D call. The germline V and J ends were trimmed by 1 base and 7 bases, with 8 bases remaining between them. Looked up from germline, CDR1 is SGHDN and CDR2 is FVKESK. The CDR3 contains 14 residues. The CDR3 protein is CASSQGHINSPLHF. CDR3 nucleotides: TGTGCCAGCAGCCAAGGACACATCAATTCACCCCTCCACTTT.

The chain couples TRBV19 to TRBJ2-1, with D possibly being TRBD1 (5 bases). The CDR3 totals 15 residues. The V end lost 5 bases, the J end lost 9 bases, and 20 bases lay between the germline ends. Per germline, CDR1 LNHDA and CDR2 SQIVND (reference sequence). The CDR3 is CASSVQSQGRIEQFF. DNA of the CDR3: TGTGCCAGTAGTGTTCAGTCCCAGGGCAGGATTGAGCAGTTCTTC.

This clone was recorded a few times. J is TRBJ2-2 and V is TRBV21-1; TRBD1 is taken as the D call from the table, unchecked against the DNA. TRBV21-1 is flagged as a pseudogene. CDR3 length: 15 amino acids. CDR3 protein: CATLWGTQPTGELFF. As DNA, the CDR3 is TGTGCCACCCTGTGGGGGACACAGCCCACCGGGGAGCTGTTTTTT.

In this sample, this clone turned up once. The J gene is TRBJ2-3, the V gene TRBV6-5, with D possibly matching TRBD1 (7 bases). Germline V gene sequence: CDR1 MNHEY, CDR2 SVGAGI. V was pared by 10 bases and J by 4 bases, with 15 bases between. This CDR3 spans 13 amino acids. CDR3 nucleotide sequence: TGTGCCATCGGATTCAGGGGGGCAGATACGCAGTATTTT. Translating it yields CAIGFRGADTQYF.

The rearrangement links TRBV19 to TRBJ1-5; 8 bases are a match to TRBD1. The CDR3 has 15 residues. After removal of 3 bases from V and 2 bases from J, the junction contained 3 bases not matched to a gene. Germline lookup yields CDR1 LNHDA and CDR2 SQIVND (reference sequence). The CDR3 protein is CASSISGGRNQPQHF. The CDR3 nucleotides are TGTGCCAGTAGTATCTCAGGGGGCCGCAATCAGCCCCAGCATTTT.

CDR3 DNA sequence: TGTGCCACCAGTGACCCGGACAGCTTCTCCTACAATGAGCAGTTCTTC. Its translation is CATSDPDSFSYNEQFF. The V call is TRBV24-1, the J call TRBJ2-1; TRBD1 is a possible D gene (6 bases). The CDR3 spans 16 residues. V was clipped by 4 bases and J by 0 bases, with 12 bases between them. CDR1 is KGHDR, CDR2 SFDVKD, per germline.

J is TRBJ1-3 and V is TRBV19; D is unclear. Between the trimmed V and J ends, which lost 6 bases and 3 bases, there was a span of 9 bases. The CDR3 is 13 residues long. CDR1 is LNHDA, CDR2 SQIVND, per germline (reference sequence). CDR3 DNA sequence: TGTGCCAGTAGGAAGAACATTGGAAACACCATATATTTT. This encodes CASRKNIGNTIYF.

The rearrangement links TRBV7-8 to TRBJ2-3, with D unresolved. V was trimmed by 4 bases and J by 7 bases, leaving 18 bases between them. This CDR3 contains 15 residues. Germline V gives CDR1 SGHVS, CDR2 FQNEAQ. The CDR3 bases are TGTGCCAGCAGCTCCGTATTGCAGAGGAGTAATACGCAGTATTTT. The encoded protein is CASSSVLQRSNTQYF.

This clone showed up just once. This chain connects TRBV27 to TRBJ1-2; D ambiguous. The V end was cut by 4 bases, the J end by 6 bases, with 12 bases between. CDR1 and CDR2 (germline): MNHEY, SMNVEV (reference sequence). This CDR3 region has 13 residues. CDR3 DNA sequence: TGTGCCAGCAGTTCCCCCAGGCTAAATGGCTACACCTTC. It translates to CASSSPRLNGYTF.